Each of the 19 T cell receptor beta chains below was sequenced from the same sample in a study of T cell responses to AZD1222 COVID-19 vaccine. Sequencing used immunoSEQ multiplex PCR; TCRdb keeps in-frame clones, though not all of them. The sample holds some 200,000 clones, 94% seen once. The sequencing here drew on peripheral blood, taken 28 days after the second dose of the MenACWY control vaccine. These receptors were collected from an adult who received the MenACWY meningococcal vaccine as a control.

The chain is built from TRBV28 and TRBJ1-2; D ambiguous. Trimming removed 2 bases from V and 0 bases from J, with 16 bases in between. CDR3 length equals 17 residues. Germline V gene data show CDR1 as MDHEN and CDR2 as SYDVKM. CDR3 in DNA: TGTGCCAGCAGTTTACGCCCAGCAGCTACCTCTAACTATGGCTACACCTTC. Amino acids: CASSLRPAATSNYGYTF.

CDR3 bases: TGTGCCAGCAGCTTCCCCGGGGGGGCAGGGATCCAGTACTTC. Its protein product is CASSFPGGAGIQYF. This chain uses TRBV7-2 with TRBJ2-5; 8 bases are a match to TRBD2. Germline V gene lookup returns CDR1 SGHTA and CDR2 FQGNSA. V lost 3 bases, J lost 10 bases, and 10 bases stayed unmatched. The CDR3 sequence is 14 residues long.

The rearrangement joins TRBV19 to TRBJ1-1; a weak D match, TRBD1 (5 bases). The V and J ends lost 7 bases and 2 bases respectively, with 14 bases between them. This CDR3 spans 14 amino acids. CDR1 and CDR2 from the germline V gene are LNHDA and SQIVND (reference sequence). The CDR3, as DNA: TGTGCCAGTACCTGGGCAGGGACCAACACTGAAGCTTTCTTT. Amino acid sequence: CASTWAGTNTEAFF.

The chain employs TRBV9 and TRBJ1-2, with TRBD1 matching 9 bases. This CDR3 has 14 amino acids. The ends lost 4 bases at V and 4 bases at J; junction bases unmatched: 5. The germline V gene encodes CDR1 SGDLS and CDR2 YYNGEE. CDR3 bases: TGTGCCAGCAGCCCCGGGACAGGGCGCTATGGCTACACCTTC. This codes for CASSPGTGRYGYTF.

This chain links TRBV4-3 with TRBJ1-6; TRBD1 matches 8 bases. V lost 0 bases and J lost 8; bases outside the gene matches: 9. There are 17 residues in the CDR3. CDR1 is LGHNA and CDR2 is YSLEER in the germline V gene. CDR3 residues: CASSQDIAGTGYSPLHF. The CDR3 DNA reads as TGCGCCAGCAGCCAAGATATAGCCGGGACAGGATATTCACCCCTCCACTTT.

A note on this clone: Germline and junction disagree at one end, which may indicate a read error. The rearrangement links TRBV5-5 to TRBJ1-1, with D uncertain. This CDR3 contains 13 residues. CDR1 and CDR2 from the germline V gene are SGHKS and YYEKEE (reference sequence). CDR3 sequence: CTSRTKPNTEAFF. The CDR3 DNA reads TGTACCAGCAGGACCAAACCGAACACTGAAGCTTTCTTT.

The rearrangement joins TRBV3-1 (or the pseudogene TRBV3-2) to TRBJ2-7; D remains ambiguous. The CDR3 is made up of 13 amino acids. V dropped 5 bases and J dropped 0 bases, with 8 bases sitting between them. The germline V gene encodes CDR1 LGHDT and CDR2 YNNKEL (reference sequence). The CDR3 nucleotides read TGTGCCAGCAGCAACCCGCGCTCCTACGAGCAGTACTTC. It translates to CASSNPRSYEQYF.

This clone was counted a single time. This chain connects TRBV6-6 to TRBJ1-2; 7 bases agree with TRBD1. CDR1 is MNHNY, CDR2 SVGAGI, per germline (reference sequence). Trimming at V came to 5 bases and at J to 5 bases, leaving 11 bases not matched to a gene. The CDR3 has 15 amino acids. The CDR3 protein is CASSPQGGSGYGYTF. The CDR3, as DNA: TGTGCCAGCAGTCCCCAGGGGGGCTCGGGGTATGGCTACACCTTC.

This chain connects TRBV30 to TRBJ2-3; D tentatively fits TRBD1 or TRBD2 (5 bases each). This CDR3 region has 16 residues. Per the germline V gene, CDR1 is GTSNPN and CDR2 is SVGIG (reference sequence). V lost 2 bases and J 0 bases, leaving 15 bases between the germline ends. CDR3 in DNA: TGTGCCTGGAGTCCCCTGGGGGAGCGTAGCACAGATACGCAGTATTTT. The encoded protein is CAWSPLGERSTDTQYF.

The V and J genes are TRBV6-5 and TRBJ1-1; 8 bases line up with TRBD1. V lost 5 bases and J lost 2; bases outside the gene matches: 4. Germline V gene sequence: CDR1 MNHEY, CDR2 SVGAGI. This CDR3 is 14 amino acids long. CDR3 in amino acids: CASSMDRANTEAFF. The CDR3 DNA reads TGTGCCAGCAGTATGGACAGGGCCAACACTGAAGCTTTCTTT.

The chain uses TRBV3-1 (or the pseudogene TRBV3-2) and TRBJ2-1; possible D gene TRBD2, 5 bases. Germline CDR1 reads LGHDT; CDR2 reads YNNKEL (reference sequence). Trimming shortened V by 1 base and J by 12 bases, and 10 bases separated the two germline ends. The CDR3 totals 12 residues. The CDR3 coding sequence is TGTGCCAGCAGCCAAGGTAGGGAGTGGCAGTTCTTC. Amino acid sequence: CASSQGREWQFF.

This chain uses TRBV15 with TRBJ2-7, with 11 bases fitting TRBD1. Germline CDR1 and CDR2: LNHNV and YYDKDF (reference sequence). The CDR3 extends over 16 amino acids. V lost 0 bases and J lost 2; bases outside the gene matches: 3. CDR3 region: CATSRDRDRGTYEQYF. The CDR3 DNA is TGTGCCACCAGCAGAGATCGGGACAGGGGGACCTACGAGCAGTACTTC.

CDR3 sequence: CASSVDLSLAGTGELFF. CDR3 DNA sequence: TGTGCCAGCAGCGTAGACCTTTCACTAGCCGGCACCGGGGAGCTGTTTTTT. The chain carries TRBV9 and TRBJ2-2, with D possibly matching TRBD2 (6 bases). Germline V lookup: CDR1 SGDLS, CDR2 YYNGEE. This CDR3 comprises 17 residues. V gave up 0 bases and J gave up 4 bases, with 16 bases separating them.

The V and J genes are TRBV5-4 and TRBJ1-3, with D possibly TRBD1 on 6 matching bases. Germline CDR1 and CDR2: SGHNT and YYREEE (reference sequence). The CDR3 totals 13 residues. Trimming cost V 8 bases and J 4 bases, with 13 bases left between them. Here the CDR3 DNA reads TGTGCCAGTAACGACAGGAGAGGAAACACCATATATTTT. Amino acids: CASNDRRGNTIYF.

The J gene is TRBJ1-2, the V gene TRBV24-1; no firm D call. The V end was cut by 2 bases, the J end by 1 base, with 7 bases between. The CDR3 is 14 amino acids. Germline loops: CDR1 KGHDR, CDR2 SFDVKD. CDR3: CATSDSQINYGYTF. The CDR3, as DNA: TGTGCCACCAGTGATTCGCAAATTAACTATGGCTACACCTTC.

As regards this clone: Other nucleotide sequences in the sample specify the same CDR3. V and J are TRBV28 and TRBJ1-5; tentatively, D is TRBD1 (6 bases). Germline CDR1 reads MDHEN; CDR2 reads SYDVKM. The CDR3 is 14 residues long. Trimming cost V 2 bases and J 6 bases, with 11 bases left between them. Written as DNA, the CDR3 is TGTGCCAGCAGTTTAGGCGGAGGGGGTCAGCCCCAGCATTTT. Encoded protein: CASSLGGGGQPQHF.

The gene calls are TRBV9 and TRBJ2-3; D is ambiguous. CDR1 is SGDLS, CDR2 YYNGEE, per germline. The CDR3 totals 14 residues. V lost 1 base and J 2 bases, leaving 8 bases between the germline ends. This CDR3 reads CASSVTASTDTQYF. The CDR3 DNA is TGTGCCAGCAGCGTAACAGCCTCCACAGATACGCAGTATTTT.

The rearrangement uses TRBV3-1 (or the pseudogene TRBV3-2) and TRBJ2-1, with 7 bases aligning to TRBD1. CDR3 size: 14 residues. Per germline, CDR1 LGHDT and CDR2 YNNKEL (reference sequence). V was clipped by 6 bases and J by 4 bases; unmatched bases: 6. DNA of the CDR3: TGTGCCAGCAGTTCGGGACAGCCTTACAATGAGCAGTTCTTC. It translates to CASSSGQPYNEQFF.

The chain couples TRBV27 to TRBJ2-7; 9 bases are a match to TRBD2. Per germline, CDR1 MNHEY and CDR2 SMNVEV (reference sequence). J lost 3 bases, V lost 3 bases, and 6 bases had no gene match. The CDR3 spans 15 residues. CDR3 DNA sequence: TGTGCCAGCAGTTTCCGGGGTAGCGGGAGCTACGAGCAGTACTTC. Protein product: CASSFRGSGSYEQYF.